Listed here is a single T cell receptor (beta chain). This sample stems from a study of blood T cell repertoires in COVID-19. Recruitment covered about two dozen US areas and drew participants whose ages spanned roughly 18 to 95 years. The study recruited exposed participants who had met a COVID-19 case within 2 weeks before entry. Sequencing used immunoSEQ multiplex PCR; TCRdb keeps in-frame clones, though not all of them. This sample yields 350,000 to 500,000 clones, of which 70% to 90% are seen a single time; about 1.5% belongs to the top ten. The CDR3 is 12 amino acids. The V end was cut by 8 bases, the J end by 5 bases, with 9 bases between.

Sequenced input: PBMCs or T cells enriched from blood (not recorded which). The V and J genes are TRBV23-1 and TRBJ1-4, with a weak D call TRBD1 (5 bases). TRBV23-1 is an ORF for which the function is uncertain. This clonotype was sampled from a woman under 30 who had been exposed to COVID-19. The DNA of the CDR3 is TGCGCCAGCCCAGGGCGAAATGAAAAACTGTTTTTT. It yields the protein CASPGRNEKLFF.